Listed below are T cell receptor beta chains from one sample, sequenced in a study of blood T cells in healthy people across ages. TCRdb redid the calling of the 5' RACE reads with MiXCR, one entry per CDR3 protein. This sample yields 1.5 million to 2 million distinct CDR3 sequences, of which about two fifths are seen a single time; under 30% belongs to the top ten. The sequencing sample was made of blood. The receptor source for this set is a human donor in good health. Each CDR3 is given with its conserved first and last residue. The D gene is left open where the match is weak. Some rows mark clone size as missing; the rest say once, few, many or name a class of expanded clone.

D gene: .; V gene: TRBV7-8; J gene: TRBJ1-2; clone size: few; CDR3 DNA: TGTGCCAGCAGCTTAGGGGGGCAGCGCACCTATGGCTACACCTTC; CDR3 protein: CASSLGGQRTYGYTF
D gene: .; V gene: TRBV6-1; J gene: TRBJ2-2; clone size: .; CDR3 DNA: TGTGCCAGTCGGACAGATCCTACCGGGGAGCTGTTTTTT; CDR3 protein: CASRTDPTGELFF
D gene: .; V gene: TRBV5-1; J gene: TRBJ1-1; clone size: .; CDR3 DNA: TGCGCCAGCAGCTGGACAACGAACACTGAAGCTTTCTTT; CDR3 protein: CASSWTTNTEAFF
D gene: TRBD1; V gene: TRBV5-5; J gene: TRBJ2-5; clone size: .; CDR3 DNA: TGTGCCAGCAGCTTGATTCCCCCCCGACGGACCGGGACAGGGAGTTTCTTCGAGACCCAGTACTTC; CDR3 protein: CASSLIPPRRTGTGSFFETQYF
D gene: .; V gene: TRBV20-1; J gene: TRBJ2-1; clone size: .; CDR3 DNA: TGCAGTGCTAGACCGGGCTCTAACCCCAATGAGCAGTTCTTC; CDR3 protein: CSARPGSNPNEQFF
D gene: .; V gene: TRBV9; J gene: TRBJ2-3; clone size: once; CDR3 DNA: TGTGCCAGCAGCGTAGCTTACAACACAGATACGCAGTATTTT; CDR3 protein: CASSVAYNTDTQYF
D gene: .; V gene: TRBV6-1; J gene: TRBJ2-3; clone size: few; CDR3 DNA: TGTGCCAGCAGTCCCCTTCTAGCGGATACGCAGTATTTT; CDR3 protein: CASSPLLADTQYF
D gene: .; V gene: TRBV5-1; J gene: TRBJ2-7; clone size: few; CDR3 DNA: TGCGCCAGCAGCTTTGGGGAGAGGGAGCAGTACTTC; CDR3 protein: CASSFGEREQYF
D gene: .; V gene: TRBV27; J gene: TRBJ2-7; clone size: few; CDR3 DNA: TGTGCCAGCAGTTTATCTGCTAGCCAGAGCTCCTACGAGCAGTACTTC; CDR3 protein: CASSLSASQSSYEQYF
D gene: .; V gene: TRBV29-1; J gene: TRBJ2-1; clone size: few; CDR3 DNA: TGCAGCGTTGTTCTAGGGGGTTACAATGAGCAGTTCTTC; CDR3 protein: CSVVLGGYNEQFF
D gene: .; V gene: TRBV7-2; J gene: TRBJ1-6; clone size: .; CDR3 DNA: TGTGCCTGCGAGGACCAGGGCTTATCAAATTCACCCCTCCACTTT; CDR3 protein: CACEDQGLSNSPLHF
D gene: TRBD2; V gene: TRBV7-2; J gene: TRBJ2-5; clone size: .; CDR3 DNA: TGTGCCAGCAGCTTAGGGTTCTTAGCGGGGGGGAGTGAGACCCAGTACTTC; CDR3 protein: CASSLGFLAGGSETQYF
D gene: .; V gene: TRBV5-1; J gene: TRBJ2-2; clone size: .; CDR3 DNA: TGCGCCAGCAGCTTGGTCAGGGATTCCACCGGGGAGCTGTTTTTT; CDR3 protein: CASSLVRDSTGELFF
D gene: TRBD2; V gene: TRBV29-1; J gene: TRBJ2-3; clone size: few; CDR3 DNA: TGCAGCGTCGAACCCTGGACTAGCGGGGCCCGGGGCACAGATACGCAGTATTTT; CDR3 protein: CSVEPWTSGARGTDTQYF
D gene: .; V gene: TRBV3-1; J gene: TRBJ2-7; clone size: .; CDR3 DNA: TGTGCCAGCAGCCAAGGGGTCTACTCCTACGAGCAGTACTTC; CDR3 protein: CASSQGVYSYEQYF
D gene: .; V gene: TRBV7-3; J gene: TRBJ2-3; clone size: .; CDR3 DNA: TGTGCCAGCAGCTCTATGCCCGGCACAGATACGCAGTATTTT; CDR3 protein: CASSSMPGTDTQYF
D gene: TRBD1; V gene: TRBV20-1; J gene: TRBJ2-4; clone size: .; CDR3 DNA: TGCAGTGCCACTGTCCCGGGACAGGTTCAGTACTTC; CDR3 protein: CSATVPGQVQYF
D gene: TRBD1; V gene: TRBV29-1; J gene: TRBJ1-2; clone size: many; CDR3 DNA: TGCAGCGATTGGACAGGGGCCTATGGCTACACCTTC; CDR3 protein: CSDWTGAYGYTF
D gene: .; V gene: TRBV12-3/TRBV12-4; J gene: TRBJ2-1; clone size: few; CDR3 DNA: TGTGCCAGCATCCGGGACTCCGACAGAAGCTACAATGAGCAGTTCTTC; CDR3 protein: CASIRDSDRSYNEQFF
D gene: TRBD1; V gene: TRBV13; J gene: TRBJ1-4; clone size: few; CDR3 DNA: TGTGCCAGCAGCTTCAACAGAGGGGGCGGAAATGAAAAACTGTTTTTT; CDR3 protein: CASSFNRGGGNEKLFF
D gene: .; V gene: TRBV6-9; J gene: TRBJ2-1; clone size: .; CDR3 DNA: TGTGCCAGCATATTACCCGATGAGCAGTTCTTC; CDR3 protein: CASILPDEQFF
D gene: TRBD2; V gene: TRBV7-2; J gene: TRBJ2-5; clone size: .; CDR3 DNA: TGTGCCAGCAGCTCAAGCCCGGGGGGGAACCAAGAGACCCAGTACTTC; CDR3 protein: CASSSSPGGNQETQYF
D gene: TRBD1; V gene: TRBV10-3; J gene: TRBJ1-1; clone size: once; CDR3 DNA: TGTGCCATCAGTGAGGCAGGGGGCGTGACTGAAGCTTTCTTT; CDR3 protein: CAISEAGGVTEAFF
D gene: TRBD1; V gene: TRBV12-3/TRBV12-4; J gene: TRBJ1-2; clone size: .; CDR3 DNA: TGTGCCAGCAGTTTGAGGGGGCTCCGTCATGGCTACACCTTC; CDR3 protein: CASSLRGLRHGYTF
D gene: .; V gene: TRBV2; J gene: TRBJ2-1; clone size: few; CDR3 DNA: TGTGCCAGCACCGACCCGGGACAAGAGCAGTTCTTC; CDR3 protein: CASTDPGQEQFF
D gene: .; V gene: TRBV20-1; J gene: TRBJ2-1; clone size: few; CDR3 DNA: TGCAGTGCTAGAGAGCTGGGGGGAAATGAGCAGTTCTTC; CDR3 protein: CSARELGGNEQFF
D gene: TRBD1; V gene: TRBV7-2; J gene: TRBJ2-2; clone size: .; CDR3 DNA: TGTGCCAGCAGCTTAGCAAGGACAGGGGGCGGTCCCGGGGAGCTGTTTTTT; CDR3 protein: CASSLARTGGGPGELFF
D gene: .; V gene: TRBV3-1; J gene: TRBJ2-3; clone size: .; CDR3 DNA: TGTGCCAGCAGCCAGTCGACTCGGGGTACGCAGTATTTT; CDR3 protein: CASSQSTRGTQYF
D gene: .; V gene: TRBV12-3/TRBV12-4; J gene: TRBJ1-2; clone size: few; CDR3 DNA: TGTGCCAGCAGTCTGGCTTGGGGGGCTAACTATGGCTACACCTTC; CDR3 protein: CASSLAWGANYGYTF
D gene: .; V gene: TRBV7-2; J gene: TRBJ2-5; clone size: few; CDR3 DNA: TGTGCCAGCACCCCTGAGACAATCCAAGAGACCCAGTACTTC; CDR3 protein: CASTPETIQETQYF
D gene: .; V gene: TRBV7-3; J gene: TRBJ2-7; clone size: .; CDR3 DNA: TGTGCCAGCAGCTTAAGAGGGGGTAACACCTACGAGCAGTACTTC; CDR3 protein: CASSLRGGNTYEQYF
D gene: TRBD2; V gene: TRBV27; J gene: TRBJ2-7; clone size: few; CDR3 DNA: TGTGCCAGCAGTACGGGGACTAGCGGGGGGGCGGAAGAGCAGTACTTC; CDR3 protein: CASSTGTSGGAEEQYF
D gene: TRBD1; V gene: TRBV2; J gene: TRBJ2-1; clone size: .; CDR3 DNA: TGTGCCAGCAAGGGACAGGGGGTTGGTGAGCAGTTCTTC; CDR3 protein: CASKGQGVGEQFF
D gene: .; V gene: TRBV10-3; J gene: TRBJ1-1; clone size: .; CDR3 DNA: TGTGCCATCAGTGAAAGAATGTCGGACTACACTGAAGCTTTCTTT; CDR3 protein: CAISERMSDYTEAFF
D gene: .; V gene: TRBV6-2/TRBV6-3; J gene: TRBJ1-2; clone size: .; CDR3 DNA: TGTGCCAGCAGTTACGGGACTGGCCCTAACTATGGCTACACCTTC; CDR3 protein: CASSYGTGPNYGYTF
D gene: TRBD1; V gene: TRBV7-2; J gene: TRBJ1-1; clone size: .; CDR3 DNA: TGTGCCAGCAGCATCCGACCAGACAGGGTCCGTGAAGCTTTCTTT; CDR3 protein: CASSIRPDRVREAFF
D gene: .; V gene: TRBV12-3/TRBV12-4; J gene: TRBJ1-1; clone size: .; CDR3 DNA: TGTGCCAGCAAGAAAAACAGGGAAACTGAAGCTTTCTTT; CDR3 protein: CASKKNRETEAFF
D gene: .; V gene: TRBV12-3/TRBV12-4; J gene: TRBJ1-4; clone size: .; CDR3 DNA: TGTGCCAGCAGTTTAAACAGCGCAACTAATGAAAAACTGTTTTTT; CDR3 protein: CASSLNSATNEKLFF
D gene: .; V gene: TRBV20-1; J gene: TRBJ2-1; clone size: .; CDR3 DNA: TGCAGTGCTGTAAGGAGCTATGAGCAGTTCTTC; CDR3 protein: CSAVRSYEQFF
D gene: .; V gene: TRBV18; J gene: TRBJ2-1; clone size: few; CDR3 DNA: TGTGCCAGCTCCCCAACAGGGAACAATGAGCAGTTCTTC; CDR3 protein: CASSPTGNNEQFF
D gene: .; V gene: TRBV2; J gene: TRBJ2-5; clone size: .; CDR3 DNA: TGTGCCAGCAGTGAAGCGCCAGGAATCCAAGAGACCCAGTACTTC; CDR3 protein: CASSEAPGIQETQYF
D gene: .; V gene: TRBV28; J gene: TRBJ2-1; clone size: many; CDR3 DNA: TGTGCCAGCAGCCTGAGCTCCTACAATGAGCAGTTCTTC; CDR3 protein: CASSLSSYNEQFF
D gene: .; V gene: TRBV7-9; J gene: TRBJ1-2; clone size: .; CDR3 DNA: TGTGCCAGCAGCTCCCCCACTAGGGCACCTTATGGCTACACCTTC; CDR3 protein: CASSSPTRAPYGYTF
D gene: TRBD1; V gene: TRBV7-6; J gene: TRBJ2-7; clone size: .; CDR3 DNA: TGTGCCAGCAGCTTACCACCGGGACAGAATTACGGCGAGCAGTACTTC; CDR3 protein: CASSLPPGQNYGEQYF
D gene: .; V gene: TRBV9; J gene: TRBJ2-1; clone size: .; CDR3 DNA: TGTGCCAGCAGCGTACGAGGGGAGCCATACAATGAGCAGTTCTTC; CDR3 protein: CASSVRGEPYNEQFF
D gene: .; V gene: TRBV29-1; J gene: TRBJ2-7; clone size: .; CDR3 DNA: TGCGGCGTCGACAGGGAGGGTACCTACGAGCAGTACTTC; CDR3 protein: CGVDREGTYEQYF
D gene: .; V gene: TRBV5-1; J gene: TRBJ1-2; clone size: .; CDR3 DNA: TGCGCCAGCAGCTTGGGGGGGACTATAGCTAACTATGGCCACACCTTC; CDR3 protein: CASSLGGTIANYGHTF
D gene: TRBD1; V gene: TRBV7-2; J gene: TRBJ1-2; clone size: many; CDR3 DNA: TGTGCCAGCAGCCTAGGGGGCCCTGGCTATGGCTACACCTTC; CDR3 protein: CASSLGGPGYGYTF
D gene: .; V gene: TRBV7-2; J gene: TRBJ1-1; clone size: few; CDR3 DNA: TGTGCCAGCAGCCACTTACAGGGTCGGACTGAAGCTTTCTTT; CDR3 protein: CASSHLQGRTEAFF
D gene: TRBD2; V gene: TRBV12-5; J gene: TRBJ2-3; clone size: .; CDR3 DNA: TGTGCTAGTGGTTTGGTACATTTGGGCGGGGGAGGGGACACAGATACGCAGTATTTT; CDR3 protein: CASGLVHLGGGGDTDTQYF
D gene: TRBD2; V gene: TRBV15; J gene: TRBJ2-5; clone size: .; CDR3 DNA: TGTGCCACCAGGACTAGCGGGCAAGAGACCCAGTACTTC; CDR3 protein: CATRTSGQETQYF
D gene: .; V gene: TRBV2; J gene: TRBJ2-2; clone size: .; CDR3 DNA: TGTGCCAGCAGTGAGATATTTGCCCAGGGGGAGCTGTTTTTT; CDR3 protein: CASSEIFAQGELFF
D gene: .; V gene: TRBV12-3/TRBV12-4; J gene: TRBJ1-5; clone size: .; CDR3 DNA: TGTGCCAGCAGTCCTAATGGGGTGCCCCAGCATTTT; CDR3 protein: CASSPNGVPQHF
D gene: TRBD1; V gene: TRBV7-3; J gene: TRBJ2-1; clone size: .; CDR3 DNA: TGTGCCAGCAGCTTAAAATGGACAGGGGGTCCGGATCCCTACAATGAGCAGTTCTTC; CDR3 protein: CASSLKWTGGPDPYNEQFF
D gene: .; V gene: TRBV7-2; J gene: TRBJ1-4; clone size: .; CDR3 DNA: TGTGCCAGCAGCTTTCAGGGTTTGGTTGAAAAACTGTTTTTT; CDR3 protein: CASSFQGLVEKLFF
D gene: .; V gene: TRBV7-2; J gene: TRBJ2-7; clone size: many; CDR3 DNA: TGTGCCAGCAGCTTAGTCGTCGAGCAGTACTTC; CDR3 protein: CASSLVVEQYF
D gene: .; V gene: TRBV12-3/TRBV12-4; J gene: TRBJ2-3; clone size: many; CDR3 DNA: TGTGCCAGCAGTCCGCTAGGTACGCAGTATTTT; CDR3 protein: CASSPLGTQYF
D gene: TRBD1; V gene: TRBV4-3; J gene: TRBJ2-7; clone size: few; CDR3 DNA: TGCGCCAGCAGTCGGGACAGGGGAAGCTCGATCCCCTACGAGCAGTACTTC; CDR3 protein: CASSRDRGSSIPYEQYF
D gene: .; V gene: TRBV7-9; J gene: TRBJ2-7; clone size: .; CDR3 DNA: TGTGCCAGCAGCTCCCCCTTCGACCACGAGCAGTACTTC; CDR3 protein: CASSSPFDHEQYF